This TCR beta chain was recorded in a study of cytomegalovirus exposure and HLA in healthy donors (TCRdb year 2017). In the study overall: An earlier analysis of approximately 600 of the donors reported 250 to 300 Gb of sequence data and about 100 million unique TCR beta sequences from roughly 180 million T cells. In the later analysis, no new phenotypic data were used to find candidate immune exposures; instead, reliance was placed on TCR beta sequences and their occurrence across donors. To study patterns of TCR occurrence, a later analysis re-analyzed previously published TCR beta repertoires from hundreds of donors and added high-resolution HLA genotyping. In addition to the first cohort of approximately 670 subjects, a separate validation cohort of approximately 130 different subjects was used. The aim of the study was to test whether cataloging public T cell receptors could identify signatures of past pathogen exposure. Among about 400 genotyped donors of the cohort, an average of approximately 200,000 unique TCR beta nucleotide sequences was sequenced per donor, of which 15% to 20% were non-productive. The study combined high-throughput TCR immunosequencing, statistical association of individual TCRs with disease status, and machine learning to predict cytomegalovirus infection status. A later genetic analysis used genome-wide SNP genotypes for about three fifths of the 666 donors, treating that subset as a discovery cohort. Every repertoire in the discovery cohort had been generated on one and the same sequencing platform. Using immunosequencing, the study profiled T cell repertoires from 666 subjects and related those repertoires to cytomegalovirus serostatus. To decide whether each TCR beta V gene segment behaved as functional or pseudogenic, an earlier analysis of approximately 590 of the donors relied on high-throughput TCR beta sequencing. Five DR-DQ haplotypes were treated as single units for association and clustering because of strong linkage in the cohort. The number of typed donors differed by locus: about 620-630 for A, B, C, DRB1 and DQB1; some 500 for DQA1; fewer than 610 for DPA1; and around 470 for DPB1. Around 300 gigabases of sequencing data and tens of millions of unique TCR sequences were included in an early release covering over 600 HLA-typed donors. Donor age, sex, ethnicity and CMV serostatus were compiled alongside the repertoire data. Of the 350 to 400 genotyped donors, 65% to 90% fell in the genetic ancestry cluster associated with self-reported Caucasian donors. HLA typing covered class I and class II loci at four-digit resolution.

In total, more than 500 healthy bone marrow donors made up the cohort. At the time of sampling, every cohort member was nominally healthy, though immune exposures that went unrecorded were likely present. The donor tested CMV seropositive and was one of the 289 seropositive cohort members. Each donor provided a peripheral blood sample, and peripheral blood mononuclear cells were used for TCR beta sequencing. Genomic DNA extraction from the blood cell samples was performed with the Qiagen DNeasy Blood Extraction Kit. The paper's findings and limits, for the study overall: Correlated functional status among segregating V segments might reflect linkage disequilibrium, but an unknown experimental factor could not be ruled out. An earlier analysis of some 590 of the donors showed that most TCR beta V segments appeared in productive rearrangements either about 87% or about 30% of the time, which broadly matched IMGT annotations. Because counts were too low, 15 to 20 rarely observed V segments, including chromosome 9 orphons, were excluded from the earlier analysis of 587 of the donors. In a later analysis, HLA-associated TCR beta chains showed more clonal expansion and lower generation probabilities than non-associated chains that were equally common. Strong co-occurrence of HLA alleles, especially DR and DQ, made assigning TCR associations to individual alleles difficult. A later analysis found that most CMV-associated TCR beta chains appeared HLA-restricted, with HLA associations seemingly driven largely by CMV exposure. A later analysis associated roughly 17,000 TCR beta sequences with specific HLA alleles at a false discovery rate of 0.05. Across donors, most TCR sequences were observed very rarely, whereas some public TCRs were present in many individuals. Presence/absence analyses assumed roughly uniform sequencing depth across donors, an assumption that may not hold. A total of fewer than 200 TCR beta chains were listed by the study as associated with cytomegalovirus. Only TCR beta chains were sequenced in this cohort, and the absence of alpha or paired-chain data limited detectable features. The sequencing pipeline was judged likely to have produced a cluster of highly shared sequence variants as a technical artifact. Cytomegalovirus status was reported to be diagnosed by the classifier with high specificity and sensitivity in both the original and validation cohorts. In a later genetic analysis, a missense DCLRE1C variant was associated with V-gene and J-gene trimming of TCR beta chains, and the association was replicated in an independent cohort. In vitro tests confirmed that a few of the cytomegalovirus-associated TCR beta chains recognize cytomegalovirus antigens. The authors suggested that the approach could potentially be generalized to other disease states and immunological phenotypes. A further reported finding was that TCR beta sequences accurately predicted the HLA-A and HLA-B alleles for most subjects in the first cohort. In a later genetic analysis, fewer N-insertions in productive TCRs were reported among donors in an Asian-associated ancestry cluster than the roughly 670-donor mean. According to a later analysis, TCR association rates differed among HLA loci, with DRB1 alleles showing the most associated TCRs and HLA-C alleles showing the fewest. CMV serostatus was the only immune exposure information available for the cohort. Because HLA typing was unavailable for some donors at each locus, only the typed subset was used in association tests. A later analysis reported that several top co-occurrence clusters appeared linked to parvovirus B19, influenza, CMV and Epstein-Barr virus.

As for this clone: There is no known antigen for this receptor. Nothing much larger sits one base from this clone, and base qualities are not available.

The library was produced with the immunoSEQ multiplex PCR assay. The multiplex PCR relied on a mix of 60 forward primers for TCR Vbeta segments and 13 reverse primers for TCR Jbeta segments. Amplification of the CDR3 region of rearranged TCR beta genes was performed with a multiplex PCR assay on genomic DNA. The Illumina HiSeq System was used to sequence the amplified TCR beta libraries as 87-base-pair reads. In the authors' own workflow: In a later analysis, tens of millions of unique TCR beta chains were counted across the 500 to 850 repertoires, and roughly 11 million of these chains were shared by at least two donors. A nearest-neighbor algorithm error-corrected the raw reads and collapsed the reads into unique sequences, merging closely related sequences to remove PCR and sequencing errors. Alignment of CDR3 sequences to IMGT reference sequences was used to assign V, D and J gene segments. Each retained sequence needed at least a six-nucleotide match to both a V gene segment and a J gene segment. A rearrangement counted as productive if the CDR3 had no stop codons and remained in frame with V and J, and every other rearrangement counted as non-productive. Following IMGT convention, CDR3 was defined as the stretch from the second conserved V-encoded cysteine to the conserved J-encoded phenylalanine. Sequences without an unambiguous match to a single V gene segment were excluded from the earlier analysis of over 500 of the donors. An earlier analysis of about 600 of the donors called V segments functional above 56.7% productive rearrangements and segregating when the between-donor standard deviation exceeded 5%. To diagnose cytomegalovirus status from the catalog of TCR beta chain sequences, a statistical classification framework was built. V and J gene assignment, in a later analysis, came from comparing TCR nucleotide sequences with IMGT/GENE-DB human TR gene sequences. A later analysis assigned CDR3 sequences and most-parsimonious VDJ recombination scenarios with the TCRdist pipeline. In a later analysis, each TCR beta chain was defined by its CDR3 amino acid sequence together with its V-gene family, and reads without a unique V-gene family were excluded. As a way to deal with suspected cross-contamination and a sequencing artifact, a later analysis dropped nearly 600 nucleotide sequences that were highly shared and had low generation probability. A later analysis calculated a clonal expansion index for each public chain from normalized within-repertoire ranks of inferred template counts. In a later analysis, generation probabilities were computed with a VDJ recombination model fitted to out-of-frame rearrangements, and the resulting probabilities were checked against IGoR. A later analysis scored TCR-TCR, TCR-HLA and TCR-CMV co-occurrence with hypergeometric tests, applying a repertoire-size bias correction to TCR pairs. In a later analysis, false discovery rates were estimated by permuting HLA or CMV assignments 20 times. In a later analysis, co-occurring TCRs were grouped using DBSCAN, and TCRdist sequence similarity was added for clustering within HLA-allele-positive subsets. Co-occurrence clustering excluded repertoires with fewer than 30,000 or more than 120,000 public chains, plus five with anomalous nucleotide sharing. Held by TCRdb, this immuneACCESS table contains in-frame sequences only and omits some clones. Under half of the omission traces to an unresolved V gene where checked; the cause of the rest is unknown. That table is the source of V, J and clone size, and D and trimming were worked out from the DNA. The sample has about 130,000 clones on record, approximately 78% of them singletons. Of the sample, over 4.5% falls within the top ten clones.

The TCR originated in a woman between 40 and 55 years old in good health and CMV-seropositive. Source material: PBMCs.

The CDR3 corresponds to CASGAGAQETQYF. The bases are TGTGCCAGCGGTGCGGGGGCCCAAGAGACCCAGTACTTC. This chain joins TRBV5-4 to TRBJ2-5; the D gene is perhaps TRBD2, on 7 matching bases. Including the terminal cysteine and phenylalanine, the CDR3 comprises 13 residues. Only the CDR3 DNA stays, 39 bases, in frame from base 1. From a lookup of the germline V gene (reference sequence), CDR1 and CDR2 are SGHNT and YYREEE. V and J lose 7 bases and 1 base, and a span of 11 bases separates them.